This TCR beta chain derives from a study of beta chain features in type 1 diabetes. Whole-study findings and limits: A greater similarity of naive, central memory and Treg TCRB repertoires was seen among patients than among healthy donors. PCR could preferentially amplify shorter templates, alike in patients and controls.

This clone has only a few counts. Its cognate antigen is unknown. The germline V gene encodes CDR1 PRHDT and CDR2 FYEKMQ (reference sequence). This CDR3 is 14 amino acids long. Trimming shortened V by 7 bases and J by 3 bases, and 13 bases separated the two germline ends. Of the isolated RNA, all was reverse transcribed, and so the sequenced material was expressed TCRB transcripts. An average of around 3.4 million reads was obtained for naive, central memory and regulatory T cell samples. The repertoire was sequenced with immunoSEQ multiplex PCR; TCRdb's copy has only in-frame clones and lacks some. Altogether approximately 380,000 clones are present, less than 15% being singletons, with the ten largest covering 0.019%. Blood was drawn once from each donor into heparinised tubes. The draws averaged about 110 mL.

Sequencing was performed on naive CD4+ T cells from blood. This chain joins TRBV13 and TRBJ1-5; TRBD1 might be the D (5 bases). This receptor was taken from a young woman in good health. This CDR3 is CASTRGGSNQPQHF. The CDR3 nucleotides read TGTGCCAGCACCCGGGGGGGGTCCAATCAGCCCCAGCATTTT.